This T cell receptor (beta chain) was identified in a study of blood T cells in healthy people across ages. General study results and limits: Lack of knowledge of donor CMV status possibly confounded expanded clonotype changes.

Combining a sample-barcoded 5' primer with a J-beta primer mix, a second PCR ran for roughly 7 to 11 cycles. Every sample returned 2.5 million or more CDR3-containing paired-end reads. A single record per CDR3 protein comes from TCRdb applying MiXCR to the 5' RACE reads. This repertoire shows 1.5 million to 2 million distinct CDR3 sequences, about two fifths found once; its top ten account for roughly 23%. This clonotype was detected only a few times. Its antigen is still unknown. Donors were healthy Caucasian individuals from Russia aged about 6 to 90. CDR3 length equals 16 residues. Germline assignment: CDR1 LGHNA and CDR2 YSLEER. Trimming pared 0 bases from V and 1 base from J, leaving 12 bases between.

This sequence was found in a human donor in good health. J is TRBJ2-5 and V is TRBV4-3; TRBD1 is a possible D gene (5 bases). The specimen was blood. In nucleotides, the CDR3 is TGCGCCAGCAGCCAAGATTCTCTGGGGCCCCAAGAGACCCAGTACTTC. Protein product: CASSQDSLGPQETQYF.